This T cell receptor beta chain was captured in a study of T cell changes during pregnancy in multiple sclerosis. Libraries were prepared by immunoSEQ multiplex PCR; TCRdb keeps only in-frame clonotypes and omits some of them. The table records tens of thousands of clones, around nine tenths of them present only once. CDR1 and CDR2 from the germline V gene are SGHVS and FQNEAQ. The ends lost 10 bases at V and 3 bases at J; junction bases unmatched: 8. The CDR3 extends over 14 amino acids. The sequence came from a female donor in good health, enrolled as a control in a pregnancy study. The V gene is TRBV7-8, the J gene TRBJ1-2, with 10 bases identical to TRBD1. Sample: CD4+ T cells from peripheral blood mononuclear cells, taken in the first trimester of pregnancy. The CDR3 protein is CAILRQGADYGYTF. The CDR3 DNA is TGTGCCATCCTCAGACAGGGGGCGGACTATGGCTACACCTTC.